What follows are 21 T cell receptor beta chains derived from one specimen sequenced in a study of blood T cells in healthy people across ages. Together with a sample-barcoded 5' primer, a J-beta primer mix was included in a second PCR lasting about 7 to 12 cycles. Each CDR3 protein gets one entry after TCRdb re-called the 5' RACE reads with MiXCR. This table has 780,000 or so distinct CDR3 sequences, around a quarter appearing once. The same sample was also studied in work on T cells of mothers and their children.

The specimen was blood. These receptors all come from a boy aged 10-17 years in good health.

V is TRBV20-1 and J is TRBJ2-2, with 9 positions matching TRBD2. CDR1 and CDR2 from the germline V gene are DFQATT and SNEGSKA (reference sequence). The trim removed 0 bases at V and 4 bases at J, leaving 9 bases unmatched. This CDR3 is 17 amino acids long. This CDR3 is CSARDNSREGFTGELFF. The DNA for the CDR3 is TGCAGTGCTAGAGATAACTCGCGGGAGGGCTTCACCGGGGAGCTGTTTTTT.

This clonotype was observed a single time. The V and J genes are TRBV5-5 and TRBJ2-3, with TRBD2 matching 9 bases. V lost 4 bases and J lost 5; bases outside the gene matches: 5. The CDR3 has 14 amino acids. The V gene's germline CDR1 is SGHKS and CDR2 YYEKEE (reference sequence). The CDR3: CASSPGLAKDTQYF. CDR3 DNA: TGTGCCAGCAGCCCCGGACTAGCGAAAGATACGCAGTATTTT.

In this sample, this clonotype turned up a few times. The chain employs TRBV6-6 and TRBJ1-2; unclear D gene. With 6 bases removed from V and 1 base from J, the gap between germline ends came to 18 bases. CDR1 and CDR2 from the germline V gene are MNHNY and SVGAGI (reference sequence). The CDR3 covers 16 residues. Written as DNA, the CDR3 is TGTGCCAGCAGCCTACCCATGAGCTTACTTAACTATGGCTACACCTTC. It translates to CASSLPMSLLNYGYTF.

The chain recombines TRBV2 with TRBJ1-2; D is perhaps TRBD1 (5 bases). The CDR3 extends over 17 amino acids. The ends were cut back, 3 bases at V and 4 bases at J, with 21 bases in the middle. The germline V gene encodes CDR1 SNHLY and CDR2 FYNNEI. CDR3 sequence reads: CASSERDPTRGTYGYTF. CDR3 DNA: TGTGCCAGCAGTGAGAGGGACCCAACTCGGGGGACCTATGGCTACACCTTC.

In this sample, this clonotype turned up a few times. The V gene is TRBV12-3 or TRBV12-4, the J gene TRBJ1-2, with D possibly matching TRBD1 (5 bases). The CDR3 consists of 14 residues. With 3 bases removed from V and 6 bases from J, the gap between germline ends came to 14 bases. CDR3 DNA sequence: TGTGCCAGCAGTTTTATTCCACAGGCCCATGGCTACACCTTC. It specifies CASSFIPQAHGYTF.

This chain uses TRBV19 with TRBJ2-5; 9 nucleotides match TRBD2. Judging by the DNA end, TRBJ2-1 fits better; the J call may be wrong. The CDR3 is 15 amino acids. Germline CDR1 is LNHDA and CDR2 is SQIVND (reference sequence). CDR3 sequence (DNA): TGTGCCAGTAGTACTTTAGCGGGAGCGGGGAATGAGCAGTTCTTC. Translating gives CASSTLAGAGNEQFF.

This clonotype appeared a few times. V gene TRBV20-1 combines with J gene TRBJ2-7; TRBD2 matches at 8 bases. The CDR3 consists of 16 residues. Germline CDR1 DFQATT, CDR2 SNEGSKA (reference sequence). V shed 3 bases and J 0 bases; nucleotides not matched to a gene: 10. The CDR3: CSASYGLALSSYEQYF. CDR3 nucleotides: TGCAGTGCTAGTTACGGACTAGCCCTTAGCTCCTACGAGCAGTACTTC.

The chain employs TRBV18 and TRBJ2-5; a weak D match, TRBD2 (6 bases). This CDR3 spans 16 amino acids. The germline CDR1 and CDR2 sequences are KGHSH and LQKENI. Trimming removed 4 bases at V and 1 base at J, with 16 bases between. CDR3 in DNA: TGTGCCAGCTCACGACTCGGGGTAGCGGTCCAAGAGACCCAGTACTTC. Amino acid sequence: CASSRLGVAVQETQYF.

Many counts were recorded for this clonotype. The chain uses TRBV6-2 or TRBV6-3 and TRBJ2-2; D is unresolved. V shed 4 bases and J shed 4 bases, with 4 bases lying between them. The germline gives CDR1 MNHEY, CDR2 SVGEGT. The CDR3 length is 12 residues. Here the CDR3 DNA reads TGTGCCAGCAGTTGGGGCACCGGGGAGCTGTTTTTT. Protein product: CASSWGTGELFF.

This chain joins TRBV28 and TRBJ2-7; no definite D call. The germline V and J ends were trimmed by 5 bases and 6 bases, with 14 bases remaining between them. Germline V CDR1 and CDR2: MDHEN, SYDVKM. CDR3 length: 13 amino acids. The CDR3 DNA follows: TGTGCCAGCAGTCTGCCCTCGTGGGGCGAGCAGTACTTC. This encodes CASSLPSWGEQYF.

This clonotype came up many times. CDR3 sequence: CASITTGGRNQPQHF. In DNA form, the CDR3 reads TGTGCCAGCATCACCACAGGAGGGAGGAATCAGCCCCAGCATTTT. The chain couples TRBV28 to TRBJ1-5; D may be TRBD1 (5 bases). V was cut by 7 bases and J by 4 bases, with 17 bases left in between. The CDR3 loop spans 15 amino acids. Per the germline V gene, CDR1 is MDHEN and CDR2 is SYDVKM.

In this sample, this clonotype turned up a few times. Here the CDR3 reads CASSLTLSSAQFF. CDR3 DNA: TGTGCCAGCAGCTTAACCCTTAGTAGCGCGCAGTTCTTC. J is TRBJ2-1 and V is TRBV7-3, with D tentatively TRBD2 (5 bases). The CDR3 has 13 amino acids. Between the trimmed V and J ends, which lost 0 bases and 12 bases, there was a span of 12 bases. Germline CDR1 reads SGHTA; CDR2 reads FQGTGA. The full variable domain, in which reference TRBV7-3 and TRBJ2-1 provide the parts outside the CDR3, is GAGVSQTPSNKVTEKGKYVELRCDPISGHTALYWYRQSLGQGPEFLIYFQGTGAADDSGLPNDRFFAVRPEGSVSTLKIQRTERGDSAVYLCASSLTLSSAQFFGPGTRLTVL.

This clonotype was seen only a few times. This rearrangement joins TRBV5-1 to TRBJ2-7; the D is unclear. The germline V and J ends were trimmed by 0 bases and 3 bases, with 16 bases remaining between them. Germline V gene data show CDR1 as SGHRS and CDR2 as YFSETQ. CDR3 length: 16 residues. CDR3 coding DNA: TGCGCCAGCAGCTTGGTATCGGCCGACACCTACTACGAGCAGTACTTC. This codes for CASSLVSADTYYEQYF.

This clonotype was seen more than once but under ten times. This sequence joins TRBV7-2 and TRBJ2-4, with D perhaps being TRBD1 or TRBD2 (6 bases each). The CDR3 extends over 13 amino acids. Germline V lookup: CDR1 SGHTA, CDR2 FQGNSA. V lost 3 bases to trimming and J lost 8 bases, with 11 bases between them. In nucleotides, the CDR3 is TGTGCCAGCAGCTTTCGGGGGCTGGACATTCAGTACTTC. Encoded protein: CASSFRGLDIQYF.

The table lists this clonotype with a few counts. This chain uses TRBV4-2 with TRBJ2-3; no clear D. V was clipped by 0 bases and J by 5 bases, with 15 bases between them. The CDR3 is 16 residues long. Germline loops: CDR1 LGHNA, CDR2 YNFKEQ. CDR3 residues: CASSQERDPGIDTQYF. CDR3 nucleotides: TGTGCCAGCAGCCAAGAAAGAGACCCGGGCATAGATACGCAGTATTTT.

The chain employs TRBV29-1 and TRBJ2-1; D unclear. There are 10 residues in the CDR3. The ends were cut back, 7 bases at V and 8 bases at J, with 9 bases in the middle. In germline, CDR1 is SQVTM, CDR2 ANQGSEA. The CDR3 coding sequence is TGCAGCGCCGTTCCCGATGAGCAGTTCTTC. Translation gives CSAVPDEQFF.

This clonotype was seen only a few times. The CDR3 reads CASSFTGTSSYNEQFF. The CDR3 bases are TGTGCCAGCAGCTTCACAGGGACTAGCTCCTACAATGAGCAGTTCTTC. The chain has TRBV7-3 and TRBJ2-1; 8 nucleotides align to TRBD2. The junction had 4 bases not matched to a gene; V was cut back by 3 bases and J by 0 bases. Germline loops: CDR1 SGHTA, CDR2 FQGTGA. This CDR3 has 16 amino acids.

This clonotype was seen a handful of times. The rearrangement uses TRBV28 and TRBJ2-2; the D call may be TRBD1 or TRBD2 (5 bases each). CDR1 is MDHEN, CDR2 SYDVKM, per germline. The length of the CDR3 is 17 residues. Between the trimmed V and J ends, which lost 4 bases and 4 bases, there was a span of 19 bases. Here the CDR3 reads CASSSPQGKGSTGELFF. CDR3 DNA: TGTGCCAGCAGTTCTCCCCAGGGAAAGGGGAGCACCGGGGAGCTGTTTTTT.

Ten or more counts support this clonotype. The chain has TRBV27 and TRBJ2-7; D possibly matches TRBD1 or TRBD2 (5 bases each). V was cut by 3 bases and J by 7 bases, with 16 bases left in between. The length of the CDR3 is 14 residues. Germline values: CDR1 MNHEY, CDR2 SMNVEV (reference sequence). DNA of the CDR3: TGTGCCAGCAGTTTGGGACGGATGTCTGAAGAGCAGTACTTC. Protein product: CASSLGRMSEEQYF.

The CDR3 bases are TGCGCCAGCAGCCAAGACGCAGGGGGGAACACCGGGGAGCTGTTTTTT. Encoded protein: CASSQDAGGNTGELFF. This chain joins TRBV4-3 and TRBJ2-2; 7 positions agree with TRBD1. CDR3 length equals 16 residues. V lost 0 bases, J lost 1 base, and 2 bases stayed unmatched. The V gene's germline CDR1 is LGHNA and CDR2 YSLEER.

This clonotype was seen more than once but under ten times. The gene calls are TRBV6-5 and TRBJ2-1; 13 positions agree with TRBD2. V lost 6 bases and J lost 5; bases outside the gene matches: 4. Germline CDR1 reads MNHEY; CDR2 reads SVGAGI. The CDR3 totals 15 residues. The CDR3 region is CASRLAGGNHNEQFF. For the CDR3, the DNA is TGTGCCAGCAGACTAGCGGGGGGGAACCACAATGAGCAGTTCTTC.